The 30 T cell receptor beta chains reported below all come from one sample, sequenced in a study of shared clonotypes between healthy human individuals (dated by TCRdb to the early 2020s). The library relied on the immunoSEQ multiplex PCR assay. TCRdb's version of the immuneACCESS table is confined to in-frame rearrangements and falls short of the full clone set. An unresolved V gene accounts for under half of the shortfall where checked; the remainder is of unknown origin. The sample profile shows roughly 890,000 clones; around 93% of them were found once. The leading ten clones occupy less than 25% of the sample. For the CD8 naive samples, CD45RO-negative cells were positively selected for CCR7, yielding a CD45RA+CCR7+ population from which TemRA cells were excluded. What was sequenced was naive CD8+ T cells sorted from blood. Explained via the paper, the cell subset or site label denotes: CD45RA+CCR7+. The receptors originated from a man aged 30 to 45 in good health.

The CDR3 bases are TGCGCCAGCAGCCAATTAGTAGGGTTGCCTGAGCAGTTCTTC. Translated, it gives CASSQLVGLPEQFF. This chain links TRBV4-1 with TRBJ2-1; the D is unclear. CDR1 is MGHRA and CDR2 is YSYEKL in the germline V gene. Deletions cut 2 bases from V and 9 bases from J, with 14 bases between. CDR3 length: 14 residues.

The J gene is TRBJ2-1, the V gene TRBV5-5, with D possibly matching TRBD2 (7 bases). V gave up 4 bases and J gave up 4 bases, with 15 bases separating them. Germline CDR1 and CDR2: SGHKS and YYEKEE (reference sequence). The CDR3 sequence is 15 residues long. In nucleotides, the CDR3 is TGTGCCAGCAGCCCCGGGGAGGGGGGTTACAATGAGCAGTTCTTC. This gives the protein CASSPGEGGYNEQFF.

The gene calls are TRBV2 and TRBJ1-2, with D tentatively TRBD1 (5 bases). V lost 3 bases and J 7 bases, leaving 12 bases between the germline ends. This CDR3 is 13 amino acids long. Germline CDR1 is SNHLY and CDR2 is FYNNEI. CDR3 amino acids: CASSDRAGRGYTF. CDR3 DNA sequence: TGTGCCAGCAGTGACAGGGCAGGGCGTGGCTACACCTTC.

The rearrangement joins TRBV7-9 to TRBJ2-3; no clear D. This CDR3 has 15 residues. Germline V gene sequence: CDR1 SEHNR, CDR2 FQNEAQ (reference sequence). Trimming removed 2 bases at V and 7 bases at J, with 16 bases between. The CDR3 spells CASSLIFDDTYTQYF. The CDR3 region has the DNA TGTGCCAGCAGCTTAATCTTTGACGACACCTATACGCAGTATTTT.

This chain uses TRBV4-3 with TRBJ2-7; D not certain. CDR1 LGHNA and CDR2 YSLEER come from the germline V gene. This CDR3 contains 15 residues. Trimming stripped 0 bases from V and 3 bases from J, with 12 bases between. In DNA form, the CDR3 reads TGCGCCAGCAGCCAAGATCGCGCAGGTTTCTACGAGCAGTACTTC. Amino acids: CASSQDRAGFYEQYF.

This sequence joins TRBV7-2 and TRBJ1-4, with 9 bases that match TRBD1. Germline V gives CDR1 SGHTA, CDR2 FQGNSA. The V segment lost 1 base and the J segment 8 bases; nucleotides outside the gene matches: 8. This CDR3 spans 16 amino acids. CDR3 bases: TGTGCCAGCAGCTTAGATTTAGGGGACAGGGCGGAAAAACTGTTTTTT. Protein: CASSLDLGDRAEKLFF.

The rearrangement joins TRBV6-5 to TRBJ1-3; D possibly corresponds to TRBD1 (6 bases). This CDR3 contains 15 residues. The germline CDR1 and CDR2 sequences are MNHEY and SVGAGI. Trimming took off 4 bases at V and 4 bases at J, with 14 bases between the two ends. CDR3 DNA: TGTGCCAGCAGTTCCATAGAGGACAGAGGAAACACCATATATTTT. As protein: CASSSIEDRGNTIYF.

The chain couples TRBV6-8 to TRBJ2-1; 7 bases map to TRBD2. V was pared by 5 bases and J by 2 bases, with 9 bases of the junction left unmatched. The V gene's germline CDR1 is MNHGY and CDR2 SAAAGT. CDR3 length: 16 residues. The CDR3 bases are TGTGCCAGCAGTAACGTGTCTAGCGGACCCTACAATGAGCAGTTCTTC. Protein product: CASSNVSSGPYNEQFF.

The J gene is TRBJ2-7, the V gene TRBV7-2, with 12 bases identical to TRBD1. Germline lookup yields CDR1 SGHTA and CDR2 FQGNSA. The CDR3 sequence is 17 residues long. Trimming removed 5 bases from V and 7 bases from J; junction bases left unmatched: 15. The DNA for the CDR3 is TGTGCCAGCAGCCGCTGGGACAGGGGGCGCAGCCTAAGGGAGCAGTACTTC. Protein: CASSRWDRGRSLREQYF. The full variable domain, its missing parts supplied by reference TRBV7-2 and TRBJ2-7, is GAGVSQSPSNKVTEKGKDVELRCDPISGHTALYWYRQSLGQGLEFLIYFQGNSAPDKSGLPSDRFSAERTGGSVSTLTIQRTQQEDSAVYLCASSRWDRGRSLREQYFGPGTRLTVT.

The genes are TRBV19 and TRBJ2-4; D is possibly TRBD2 (5 bases). The CDR3 contains 16 residues. Germline V CDR1 and CDR2: LNHDA, SQIVND (reference sequence). V lost 1 base to trimming and J lost 1 base, with 11 bases between them. Here the CDR3 reads CASSIGGLGAKNIQYF. The CDR3 region has the DNA TGTGCCAGTAGTATAGGAGGGTTGGGGGCCAAAAACATTCAGTACTTC.

The chain couples TRBV29-1 to TRBJ2-1; 13 bases line up with TRBD2. Germline-derived CDR1 and CDR2 are SQVTM and ANQGSEA. The CDR3 has 17 amino acids. V lost 2 bases and J lost 6; bases outside the gene matches: 10. CDR3 amino acids: CSVELRTSGRQVNEQFF. The CDR3 DNA is TGCAGCGTTGAACTGCGGACTAGCGGGAGACAAGTCAATGAGCAGTTCTTC.

This clone has only one observation. The J gene is TRBJ2-1, the V gene TRBV9, with D possibly being TRBD2 (5 bases). Trimming took off 0 bases at V and 1 base at J, with 20 bases between the two ends. The CDR3 runs 19 residues. Germline V gene sequence: CDR1 SGDLS, CDR2 YYNGEE. CDR3 nucleotide sequence: TGTGCCAGCAGCGTAGTCGGAGGTTTCCCACGAACGTCCTACAATGAGCAGTTCTTC. Protein product: CASSVVGGFPRTSYNEQFF.

The chain employs TRBV6-6 and TRBJ1-4; the match to TRBD1 covers 7 bases. V lost 4 bases, J lost 7 bases, and 9 bases stayed unmatched. The CDR3 contains 15 residues. Per the germline V gene, CDR1 is MNHNY and CDR2 is SVGAGI (reference sequence). DNA for the CDR3: TGTGCCAGCAGTTCCCCCGACAGGGCCGGTGAAAAACTGTTTTTT. Its protein is CASSSPDRAGEKLFF.

The V gene is TRBV7-6, the J gene TRBJ2-1; TRBD2 aligns across 9 bases. There are 15 residues in the CDR3. After removal of 4 bases from V and 8 bases from J, the junction contained 9 bases not matched to a gene. CDR1 and CDR2 (germline): SGHVS, FNYEAQ. As DNA, the CDR3 is TGTGCCAGCAGCTCCGGGACTAGCACATGGGATGAGCAGTTCTTC. It is translated as CASSSGTSTWDEQFF.

This rearrangement joins TRBV2 to TRBJ1-1; 9 bases fit TRBD1. With 6 bases clipped from V and 3 bases from J, the junction kept 8 bases outside the gene matches. CDR1 SNHLY and CDR2 FYNNEI come from the germline V gene. The CDR3 totals 15 residues. In nucleotides, the CDR3 is TGTGCCAGCAGGGGGGACAGGGTCCGGGACACTGAAGCTTTCTTT. Translating it yields CASRGDRVRDTEAFF.

The rearrangement uses TRBV7-9 and TRBJ2-1; 7 bases agree with TRBD2. The CDR3 loop spans 16 amino acids. Germline V gene sequence: CDR1 SEHNR, CDR2 FQNEAQ (reference sequence). Unmatched junction bases numbered 12, after V lost 5 bases and J lost 5 bases. The CDR3 here is CASSHTKAGLHNEQFF. The CDR3 DNA sequence: TGTGCCAGCAGCCACACTAAAGCGGGACTACACAATGAGCAGTTCTTC.

This chain uses TRBV2 with TRBJ2-4; 11 nucleotides match TRBD2. CDR3 size: 21 residues. V shed 6 bases, J shed 0 bases, and the junction held 19 bases outside the gene matches. CDR1 SNHLY and CDR2 FYNNEI come from the germline V gene. CDR3 sequence (DNA): TGTGCCAGCAGGGAACGAGCCACAGGACTAGCGGGCCGTATAGCCAAAAACATTCAGTACTTC. This translates into CASRERATGLAGRIAKNIQYF.

The rearrangement links TRBV6-1 to TRBJ1-2; 9 bases map to TRBD1. The length of the CDR3 is 14 residues. Germline CDR1 reads MNHNS; CDR2 reads SASEGT. After removal of 8 bases from V and 2 bases from J, the junction contained 6 bases not matched to a gene. The CDR3 DNA is TGTGCCAGCCAAGGGACAGGGTTGAACTATGGCTACACCTTC. Residues: CASQGTGLNYGYTF.

The gene calls are TRBV27 and TRBJ2-7, with D perhaps matching TRBD2 (6 bases). Trimming removed 5 bases from V and 3 bases from J, with 11 bases in between. The CDR3 spans 13 residues. Germline values: CDR1 MNHEY, CDR2 SMNVEV (reference sequence). For the CDR3, the DNA is TGTGCCAGCAGTCCGACTAGTTTCTACGAGCAGTACTTC. Its protein is CASSPTSFYEQYF.

The chain couples TRBV5-5 to TRBJ1-5, with 8 bases that match TRBD1. V lost 2 bases and J lost 4; bases outside the gene matches: 11. Germline lookup yields CDR1 SGHKS and CDR2 YYEKEE (reference sequence). The CDR3 contains 17 residues. The DNA for the CDR3 is TGTGCCAGCAGCTTAACAGGACAGGGCCGCAGGAATCAGCCCCAGCATTTT. It yields the protein CASSLTGQGRRNQPQHF.

This sequence joins TRBV28 and TRBJ2-1; possible D gene TRBD2, 5 bases. Per the germline V gene, CDR1 is MDHEN and CDR2 is SYDVKM. Trimming took 4 bases from V and 0 from J, leaving 10 bases between them. The CDR3 is 15 amino acids. The DNA of the CDR3 is TGTGCCAGCAGTTCGGGGTCGAGCTCCTACAATGAGCAGTTCTTC. Translating it yields CASSSGSSSYNEQFF. Drawing the rest from reference TRBV28 and TRBJ2-1, the complete variable domain is DVKVTQSSRYLVKRTGEKVFLECVQDMDHENMFWYRQDPGLGLRLIYFSYDVKMKEKGDIPEGYSVSREKKERFSLILESASTNQTSMYLCASSSGSSSYNEQFFGPGTRLTVL.

DNA for the CDR3: TGTGCCAGCAGCCCGGTGGGTCAGGGCTATCAAGAGACCCAGTACTTC. This encodes CASSPVGQGYQETQYF. The V and J genes are TRBV14 and TRBJ2-5, with a tentative D call TRBD1 (5 bases). Looked up from germline, CDR1 is SGHDN and CDR2 is FVKESK. V dropped 4 bases and J dropped 2 bases, with 17 bases sitting between them. This CDR3 is built from 16 residues.

This chain uses TRBV19 with TRBJ2-7, with D possibly TRBD1 on 5 matching bases. Per the germline V gene, CDR1 is LNHDA and CDR2 is SQIVND (reference sequence). The CDR3 covers 14 residues. Trimming pared 3 bases from V and 4 bases from J, leaving 13 bases between. The CDR3 reads CASSMQGTRYEQYF. CDR3 bases: TGTGCCAGTAGTATGCAGGGAACGCGGTACGAGCAGTACTTC.

V is TRBV27 and J is TRBJ2-1; a weak D match, TRBD2 (5 bases). Trimming stripped 4 bases from V and 14 bases from J, with 15 bases between. Germline V gene lookup returns CDR1 MNHEY and CDR2 SMNVEV (reference sequence). CDR3 length: 12 residues. CDR3 DNA: TGTGCCAGCAGTTCTAGCCAATTAACTGAGTTCTTC. It codes for CASSSSQLTEFF.

The V call is TRBV21-1, the J call TRBJ1-2; TRBD1, the table's D call, lacks a check against the DNA. TRBV21-1 has pseudogene status. CDR3 length equals 14 residues. The DNA for the CDR3 is TGTGCCAGCAGCCCCTCGACAGGGGCCTATGGCTACACCTTC. Translation gives CASSPSTGAYGYTF.

This clone appeared once. This chain connects TRBV27 to TRBJ2-7; D unclear. This CDR3 has 13 residues. The V end lost 2 bases, the J end lost 3 bases, and 8 bases lay between the germline ends. Germline V gene lookup returns CDR1 MNHEY and CDR2 SMNVEV (reference sequence). The CDR3 loop reads CASSLVGFYEQYF. For the CDR3, the DNA is TGTGCCAGCAGTTTAGTTGGGTTCTACGAGCAGTACTTC.

The chain recombines TRBV19 with TRBJ2-1; 13 nucleotides match TRBD2. The CDR3 length is 16 residues. Trimming took 5 bases from V and 5 from J; bases not matched to a gene: 6. CDR1 is LNHDA, CDR2 SQIVND, per germline (reference sequence). The CDR3 DNA is TGTGCCAGTAGTCCGCTACTAGCGGGAGGGAACAATGAGCAGTTCTTC. As protein: CASSPLLAGGNNEQFF.

The rearrangement uses TRBV27 and TRBJ2-7; possibly TRBD2 for D (5 bases). The germline V gene encodes CDR1 MNHEY and CDR2 SMNVEV (reference sequence). Trimming removed 3 bases at V and 3 bases at J, with 9 bases between. The CDR3 length is 13 residues. In nucleotides, the CDR3 is TGTGCCAGCAGTTTCGGACTCCTCTACGAGCAGTACTTC. Amino acids: CASSFGLLYEQYF.

The rearrangement uses TRBV27 and TRBJ2-7, with a weak D call TRBD2 (6 bases). CDR3 size: 13 residues. V was trimmed by 5 bases and J by 2 bases, leaving 10 bases between them. The germline V gene has CDR1 MNHEY and CDR2 SMNVEV (reference sequence). CDR3 nucleotides: TGTGCCAGCAGTAATAGCGGTACCTACGAGCAGTACTTC. Residues: CASSNSGTYEQYF.

This clone showed up just once. The gene calls are TRBV5-4 and TRBJ1-1, with 8 nucleotides matching TRBD1. V dropped 0 bases and J dropped 4; count of bases not matched to a gene: 5. Germline V gene lookup returns CDR1 SGHNT and CDR2 YYREEE (reference sequence). The CDR3 is 15 residues long. CDR3 sequence (DNA): TGTGCCAGCAGCTTGGTCCAGGGGGCCGGCACTGAAGCTTTCTTT. This codes for CASSLVQGAGTEAFF.